The 9 T cell receptor beta chains below were found in one sample sequenced in a study of blood T cell repertoires in COVID-19. Assay: immunoSEQ multiplex PCR; the TCRdb copy retains only in-frame clones and omits some. The data show roughly 200,000 clones, 88% seen once. Sequencing input: PBMCs or T cells enriched from blood (not recorded which). The receptors come from a young woman who had recovered from COVID-19.

In its sample, this clone was seen once. The chain links TRBV19 to TRBJ1-6, with no clear D. V was shortened by 5 bases and J by 7 bases, with 15 bases between the two germline ends. CDR1 and CDR2 from the germline V gene are LNHDA and SQIVND (reference sequence). The CDR3 sequence is 15 residues long. CDR3 loop: CASSLRVSGNSPLHF. CDR3 DNA sequence: TGTGCCAGTAGTCTCCGGGTGTCGGGGAATTCACCCCTCCACTTT.

The gene calls are TRBV19 and TRBJ1-1, with a tentative D call TRBD1 (6 bases). V was pared by 6 bases and J by 8 bases, with 16 bases between. The CDR3 is 13 residues long. Germline V gene lookup returns CDR1 LNHDA and CDR2 SQIVND (reference sequence). The CDR3 sequence: CASRQGILTEAFF. The DNA for the CDR3 is TGTGCCAGTAGACAGGGTATACTTACAGAAGCTTTCTTT.

The V and J genes are TRBV5-8 and TRBJ1-6; D may be TRBD1 (5 bases). Trimming removed 0 bases at V and 11 bases at J, with 15 bases between. Germline CDR1 reads SGHTS; CDR2 reads YDEGEE. The CDR3 is 15 amino acids. The CDR3 loop reads CASSLVGRGATPLHF. The CDR3, as DNA: TGTGCCAGCAGCTTGGTAGGGAGGGGTGCTACACCCCTCCACTTT. Complete variable domain (other parts from reference TRBV5-8 and TRBJ1-6): EAGVTQSPTHLIKTRGQQATLRCSPISGHTSVYWYQQALGLGLQFLLWYDEGEERNRGNFPPRFSGRQFPNYSSELNVNALELEDSALYLCASSLVGRGATPLHFGNGTRLTVT.

The rearrangement uses TRBV15 and TRBJ2-3; maybe TRBD2 (6 bases). Germline V gene data show CDR1 as LNHNV and CDR2 as YYDKDF (reference sequence). The CDR3 totals 14 residues. Trimming shortened V by 4 bases and J by 6 bases, and 14 bases separated the two germline ends. Written as DNA, the CDR3 is TGTGCCACCAGCAAACTGGAGGGGTTGGATACGCAGTATTTT. Translation gives CATSKLEGLDTQYF.

The V gene is TRBV19, the J gene TRBJ1-1, with D possibly being TRBD1 (6 bases). The V gene's germline CDR1 is LNHDA and CDR2 SQIVND (reference sequence). The CDR3 has 16 residues. Trimming took off 8 bases at V and 0 bases at J, with 19 bases between the two ends. This CDR3 is CASWGHPGRMNTEAFF. CDR3 DNA: TGTGCCAGTTGGGGGCACCCGGGACGGATGAACACTGAAGCTTTCTTT.

This clone showed up just a few times. The chain combines TRBV5-1 with TRBJ1-6; unclear D gene. Germline CDR1 and CDR2: SGHRS and YFSETQ. Deletions cut 3 bases from V and 9 bases from J, with 16 bases between. The CDR3 sequence is 15 residues long. The DNA of the CDR3 is TGCGCCAGCAGCTGGGAACCGACCCGGGGTTCACCCCTCCACTTT. It codes for CASSWEPTRGSPLHF. Full variable domain (remainder filled in from reference TRBV5-1 and TRBJ1-6): KAGVTQTPRYLIKTRGQQVTLSCSPISGHRSVSWYQQTPGQGLQFLFEYFSETQRNKGNFPGRFSGRQFSNSRSEMNVSTLELGDSALYLCASSWEPTRGSPLHFGNGTRLTVT.

The chain couples TRBV11-2 to TRBJ1-2; 12 bases are shared with TRBD1. The CDR3 runs to 15 residues. Trimming cost V 3 bases and J 2 bases; bases outside gene matches: 1. Germline CDR1 and CDR2: SGHAT and FQNNGV. The CDR3 here is CASSLGQGANYGYTF. The CDR3 DNA reads as TGTGCCAGCAGCTTGGGACAGGGGGCGAACTATGGCTACACCTTC. Full variable domain (missing parts from reference TRBV11-2 and TRBJ1-2): EAGVAQSPRYKIIEKRQSVAFWCNPISGHATLYWYQQILGQGPKLLIQFQNNGVVDDSQLPKDRFSAERLKGVDSTLKIQPAKLEDSAVYLCASSLGQGANYGYTFGSGTRLTVV.

Here the CDR3 reads CASSTRTGEGEKLFF. CDR3 nucleotide sequence: TGTGCCAGCAGTACCCGGACAGGGGAAGGTGAAAAACTGTTTTTT. The gene calls are TRBV6-5 and TRBJ1-4; TRBD1 matches at 9 bases. The V gene end was trimmed by 5 bases and the J gene end by 7 bases; junction bases not matched to a gene: 8. This CDR3 is 15 amino acids long. The germline CDR1 and CDR2 sequences are MNHEY and SVGAGI.

This chain joins TRBV4-3 and TRBJ1-1; TRBD1 matches 8 bases. Unmatched junction bases numbered 4, after V lost 7 bases and J lost 3 bases. Germline lookup yields CDR1 LGHNA and CDR2 YSLEER. The CDR3 is 13 residues long. The CDR3 sequence: CASKDRDYTEAFF. In DNA, the CDR3 is TGCGCCAGCAAGGACAGGGACTACACTGAAGCTTTCTTT.